One sample yielded the 26 T cell receptor beta chains listed below, sequenced in a study of CD8+ T cells in alopecia areata. Following RNA extraction, reverse transcription yielded cDNA that acted as the sequencing template. Method: immunoSEQ multiplex PCR; TCRdb's copy keeps in-frame clones and lacks some. This sample yields 140,000 to 150,000 clones, of which under 60% are seen a single time; around 6.6% belongs to the top ten. Sequenced here: CD4+ T cells sorted from blood, sampled at week 0. All receptors derive from a human donor with alopecia areata.

J is TRBJ2-7 and V is TRBV19; 8 bases match TRBD2. The CDR3 is made up of 15 amino acids. V was clipped by 6 bases and J by 2 bases; unmatched bases: 9. CDR1 and CDR2 from the germline V gene are LNHDA and SQIVND (reference sequence). CDR3 sequence reads: CASSPRGAGAYEQYF. The CDR3 bases are TGTGCCAGTAGCCCTCGGGGAGCGGGAGCCTACGAGCAGTACTTC.

The CDR3 is CSVGEGSYGYTF. The CDR3 nucleotides read TGCAGCGTTGGCGAGGGTTCCTATGGCTACACCTTC. This chain uses TRBV29-1 with TRBJ1-2, with no clear D. Trimming took 4 bases from V and 4 from J, leaving 10 bases between them. The CDR3 totals 12 residues. Per the germline V gene, CDR1 is SQVTM and CDR2 is ANQGSEA. Variable domain in full (rest from reference TRBV29-1 and TRBJ1-2): SAVISQKPSRDICQRGTSLTIQCQVDSQVTMMFWYRQQPGQSLTLIATANQGSEATYESGFVIDKFPISRPNLTFSTLTVSNMSPEDSSIYLCSVGEGSYGYTFGSGTRLTVV.

The chain combines TRBV13 with TRBJ2-3, with 12 bases fitting TRBD2. V shed 6 bases and J 5 bases; nucleotides not matched to a gene: 9. The CDR3 totals 16 residues. Germline V CDR1 and CDR2: PRHDT, FYEKMQ (reference sequence). This CDR3 reads CASSQRTSGAGDTQYF. CDR3 bases: TGTGCCAGCAGTCAACGGACTAGCGGGGCTGGAGATACGCAGTATTTT.

This clone was picked up a small number of times. The chain combines TRBV10-3 with TRBJ1-2; TRBD1 agrees at 7 bases. Germline V gene lookup returns CDR1 ENHRY and CDR2 SYGVKD. The CDR3 is 13 residues long. The ends lost 5 bases at V and 2 bases at J; junction bases unmatched: 2. The CDR3 DNA follows: TGTGCCATCAGTCCGGGACAGAACTATGGCTACACCTTC. Translated: CAISPGQNYGYTF.

This clone was counted once. The chain carries TRBV29-1 and TRBJ1-2; perhaps TRBD1 as D (6 bases). The CDR3 sequence is 13 residues long. Trimming took 2 bases from V and 8 from J, leaving 15 bases between them. Germline values: CDR1 SQVTM, CDR2 ANQGSEA. This CDR3 is CSVEFTGYNGYTF. The CDR3 DNA reads TGCAGCGTTGAATTCACAGGGTATAACGGCTACACCTTC.

CDR3 sequence (DNA): TGTGCCAGCAGTTCCTTAGCGGGGGGGCTAAATGAGCAGTTCTTC. It codes for CASSSLAGGLNEQFF. The chain carries TRBV6-5 and TRBJ2-1; 11 bases are shared with TRBD2. The CDR3 is 15 residues long. Germline V CDR1 and CDR2: MNHEY, SVGAGI. V shed 4 bases, J shed 7 bases, and the junction held 6 bases outside the gene matches.

The J gene is TRBJ2-1, the V gene TRBV2; 7 bases agree with TRBD1. The V and J ends lost 6 bases and 0 bases, in that order; junction bases with no gene match: 8. The length of the CDR3 is 16 residues. The V gene's germline CDR1 is SNHLY and CDR2 FYNNEI. The CDR3 sequence: CASSLQGPSSYNEQFF. The CDR3 DNA reads as TGTGCCAGCAGCTTACAGGGGCCTAGCTCCTACAATGAGCAGTTCTTC.

The chain couples TRBV30 to TRBJ2-5; TRBD2 might be the D (6 bases). The CDR3 spans 12 residues. V lost 3 bases, J lost 11 bases, and 16 bases lay in between. CDR1 and CDR2 (germline): GTSNPN, SVGIG (reference sequence). CDR3 sequence (DNA): TGTGCCTGGAGCACCGGACGGAGGGTGCAGTACTTC. This encodes CAWSTGRRVQYF.

The chain combines TRBV29-1 with TRBJ2-5, with TRBD2 as a possible D gene (6 bases). This CDR3 is 14 amino acids long. Germline loops: CDR1 SQVTM, CDR2 ANQGSEA. The V gene lost 0 bases and the J gene lost 7 bases, with 15 bases spanning the gap. The CDR3 DNA reads TGCAGCGTTGAAGATTTGTCCGGGGGAGGGACCCAGTACTTC. It yields the protein CSVEDLSGGGTQYF.

This clone was seen once. This chain joins TRBV19 and TRBJ1-5; possible D gene TRBD1, 5 bases. CDR3 length equals 16 residues. With 1 base removed from V and 2 bases from J, the gap between germline ends came to 12 bases. The germline CDR1 and CDR2 sequences are LNHDA and SQIVND (reference sequence). The CDR3 here is CASSIGRDYGNQPQHF. The DNA for the CDR3 is TGTGCCAGTAGTATAGGCAGGGACTATGGCAATCAGCCCCAGCATTTT.

The chain links TRBV29-1 to TRBJ2-3; no reliable D call. V lost 3 bases and J 1 base, leaving 11 bases between the germline ends. Looked up from germline, CDR1 is SQVTM and CDR2 is ANQGSEA. The CDR3 runs 14 residues. The CDR3 loop is CSVDVRVGTDTQYF. CDR3 coding DNA: TGCAGCGTTGACGTCCGGGTGGGCACAGATACGCAGTATTTT.

This clone came up a few times. This chain links TRBV11-2 with TRBJ2-1; 10 bases are shared with TRBD1. V was clipped by 5 bases and J by 8 bases; unmatched bases: 3. CDR1 and CDR2 from the germline V gene are SGHAT and FQNNGV. The CDR3 is made up of 13 amino acids. CDR3 DNA sequence: TGTGCCAGCAGCCCGACAGGGGGCTATGAGCAGTTCTTC. Its translation: CASSPTGGYEQFF.

In its sample, this clone was seen a few times. The chain combines TRBV29-1 with TRBJ2-1; D gene ambiguous. CDR1 is SQVTM, CDR2 ANQGSEA, per germline. This CDR3 is 14 amino acids long. Trimming left V 4 bases short and J 2 bases short, with 12 bases between. CDR3: CSVVFGRAYNEQFF. The CDR3 bases are TGCAGCGTTGTATTCGGGCGAGCCTACAATGAGCAGTTCTTC.

CDR3 loop: CASSMKRTQETQYF. For the CDR3, the DNA is TGTGCCAGCAGCATGAAGCGGACCCAAGAGACCCAGTACTTC. The chain uses TRBV7-8 and TRBJ2-5; D might be TRBD2 (5 bases). The germline CDR1 and CDR2 sequences are SGHVS and FQNEAQ. The CDR3 runs 14 residues. V lost 5 bases to trimming and J lost 1 base, with 11 bases between them.

This clone appeared a few times. The chain is built from TRBV7-2 and TRBJ1-2; D gene uncertain. The CDR3 contains 12 residues. The germline CDR1 and CDR2 sequences are SGHTA and FQGNSA. The V end lost 5 bases, the J end lost 11 bases, and 15 bases lay between the germline ends. CDR3 coding DNA: TGTGCCAGCAGCCCCGGTCTGGAGAGATACACCTTC. Encoded protein: CASSPGLERYTF.

The chain recombines TRBV7-2 with TRBJ2-2, with D unresolved. The CDR3 is 15 amino acids. CDR1 is SGHTA and CDR2 is FQGNSA in the germline V gene. V was pared by 7 bases and J by 2 bases, with 14 bases between. The CDR3 sequence is CASTARSSNTGELFF. The CDR3 region has the DNA TGTGCCAGCACCGCACGGTCGTCAAACACCGGGGAGCTGTTTTTT.

V is TRBV7-9 and J is TRBJ1-6, with D hard to call. V was pared by 3 bases and J by 7 bases, with 7 bases between. The V gene's germline CDR1 is SEHNR and CDR2 FQNEAQ (reference sequence). The CDR3 is 13 amino acids. CDR3 bases: TGTGCCAGCAGCTTCATTGGGAATTCACCCCTCCACTTT. This encodes CASSFIGNSPLHF.

This clone was found a few times. The rearrangement uses TRBV4-3 and TRBJ2-5; 7 bases match TRBD1. Germline V gene lookup returns CDR1 LGHNA and CDR2 YSLEER. This CDR3 is 15 amino acids long. V shed 1 base and J 2 bases; nucleotides not matched to a gene: 4. The CDR3 protein is CASSQVGQEQETQYF. The CDR3 bases are TGCGCCAGCAGCCAAGTTGGACAGGAACAAGAGACCCAGTACTTC.

The V and J genes are TRBV18 and TRBJ1-5; D may be TRBD1 (5 bases). Looked up from germline, CDR1 is KGHSH and CDR2 is LQKENI. The ends were cut back, 3 bases at V and 14 bases at J, with 17 bases in the middle. The CDR3 runs 13 residues. CDR3 sequence (DNA): TGTGCCAGCTCACCGGGTAGCGAGGGGACGAAGCATTTT. Its protein is CASSPGSEGTKHF. Based on the CDR3 plus reference TRBV18 and TRBJ1-5, the full variable domain is NAGVMQNPRHLVRRRGQEARLRCSPMKGHSHVYWYRQLPEEGLKFMVYLQKENIIDESGMPKERFSAEFPKEGPSILRIQQVVRGDSAAYFCASSPGSEGTKHFGDGTRLSIL.

The chain recombines TRBV9 with TRBJ2-1; 7 positions agree with TRBD1. Germline trimming cut 4 bases from V and 0 bases from J; bases unmatched to any gene: 4. Germline V lookup: CDR1 SGDLS, CDR2 YYNGEE. This CDR3 has 15 amino acids. CDR3 sequence: CASSLGTASYNEQFF. CDR3 DNA sequence: TGTGCCAGCAGCCTCGGGACAGCCTCCTACAATGAGCAGTTCTTC.

The J gene is TRBJ2-6, the V gene TRBV2; D gene uncertain. Trimming removed 6 bases at V and 4 bases at J, with 13 bases between. Germline V lookup: CDR1 SNHLY, CDR2 FYNNEI. This CDR3 has 15 amino acids. DNA for the CDR3: TGTGCCAGCAGCGTCGACATTGCAGGGGCCAACGTCCTGACTTTC. As protein: CASSVDIAGANVLTF. The entire variable domain, with the rest obtained from reference TRBV2 and TRBJ2-6, is as follows: EPEVTQTPSHQVTQMGQEVILRCVPISNHLYFYWYRQILGQKVEFLVSFYNNEISEKSEIFDDQFSVERPDGSNFTLKIRSTKLEDSAMYFCASSVDIAGANVLTFGAGSRLTVL.

This chain links TRBV5-1 with TRBJ2-5, with D maybe TRBD2 (6 bases). Trimming removed 3 bases from V and 9 bases from J, with 18 bases in between. Germline V lookup: CDR1 SGHRS, CDR2 YFSETQ. CDR3 size: 14 residues. The CDR3 here is CASSSIAAQGAQYF. CDR3 bases: TGCGCCAGCAGCTCAATAGCGGCCCAAGGGGCCCAGTACTTC. The whole variable domain, remainder taken from reference TRBV5-1 and TRBJ2-5, is KAGVTQTPRYLIKTRGQQVTLSCSPISGHRSVSWYQQTPGQGLQFLFEYFSETQRNKGNFPGRFSGRQFSNSRSEMNVSTLELGDSALYLCASSSIAAQGAQYFGPGTRLLVL.

The chain employs TRBV30 and TRBJ2-5, with a weak D call TRBD2 (6 bases). CDR1 GTSNPN and CDR2 SVGIG come from the germline V gene (reference sequence). This CDR3 is 14 amino acids long. Trimming stripped 4 bases from V and 7 bases from J, with 19 bases between. CDR3 region: CAWTRDPRGWTQYF. The CDR3 nucleotides are TGTGCCTGGACCCGGGACCCCCGGGGGTGGACCCAGTACTTC. Filled out from reference TRBV30 and TRBJ2-5, the complete variable domain reads SQTIHQWPATLVQPVGSPLSLECTVEGTSNPNLYWYRQAAGRGLQLLFYSVGIGQISSEVPQNLSASRPQDRQFILSSKKLLLSDSGFYLCAWTRDPRGWTQYFGPGTRLLVL.

The chain employs TRBV11-2 and TRBJ2-5, with TRBD2 matching over 8 bases. The CDR3 spans 14 residues. Germline V CDR1 and CDR2: SGHAT, FQNNGV. V shed 1 base, J shed 5 bases, and the junction held 3 bases outside the gene matches. Here the CDR3 DNA reads TGTGCCAGCAGCTTAGGCGGGGGGCCGGAGACCCAGTACTTC. Translation: CASSLGGGPETQYF.

This chain connects TRBV4-1 to TRBJ2-5; TRBD1 aligns across 8 bases. Looked up from germline, CDR1 is MGHRA and CDR2 is YSYEKL. Germline trimming cut 4 bases from V and 4 bases from J; bases unmatched to any gene: 8. The CDR3 is made up of 15 amino acids. CDR3: CASSPHLTGGETQYF. The DNA for the CDR3 is TGCGCCAGCAGCCCCCACCTTACAGGGGGAGAGACCCAGTACTTC.

V and J are TRBV4-1 and TRBJ1-6; 9 positions agree with TRBD1. Germline CDR1 MGHRA, CDR2 YSYEKL. With V trimmed by 3 bases and J by 9 bases, 0 bases remained unmatched. The CDR3 length is 13 residues. The CDR3 DNA reads as TGCGCCAGCAGCCAGACAGGGGGTTCACCCCTCCACTTT. Its translation: CASSQTGGSPLHF.